Shown below are 10 T cell receptor beta chains from a single sample sequenced in a study of long-term antiretroviral therapy in people with HIV. immunoSEQ v3.0 was run at survey level. Libraries were prepared by immunoSEQ multiplex PCR; TCRdb keeps only in-frame clonotypes and omits some of them. The sample contains about 32,000 clones, about 82% of which appear only once. This specimen was unsorted PBMCs, taken about 3.3 years after starting antiretroviral therapy. All receptors come from a man aged 18 to 29 with HIV.

The sample holds one count of this clone. The chain uses TRBV21-1 and TRBJ1-2. TRBV21-1 is given as a pseudogene. The CDR3 extends over 11 amino acids. The CDR3 sequence: CASSSSRGYTF. The CDR3, as DNA: TGTGCCAGCAGCTCTTCTAGGGGCTACACCTTC.

This chain links TRBV28 with TRBJ2-1; the D gene is possibly TRBD2 (5 bases). V gave up 8 bases and J gave up 0 bases, with 11 bases separating them. Germline V lookup: CDR1 MDHEN, CDR2 SYDVKM. There are 14 residues in the CDR3. The CDR3 DNA reads as TGTGCCAGCCTTAGCGCAAGCTCCTACAATGAGCAGTTCTTC. Protein: CASLSASSYNEQFF.

The V call is TRBV6-5, the J call TRBJ2-2, with D perhaps TRBD2 (5 bases). Germline-derived CDR1 and CDR2 are MNHEY and SVGAGI. The CDR3 spans 15 residues. Trimming took off 0 bases at V and 5 bases at J, with 10 bases between the two ends. The CDR3 nucleotides read TGTGCCAGCAGTTACTCGGAGACTATGACCGGGGAGCTGTTTTTT. Its protein product is CASSYSETMTGELFF.

This chain connects TRBV2 to TRBJ1-2; D might be TRBD1 (5 bases). V was shortened by 0 bases and J by 4 bases, with 18 bases between the two germline ends. This CDR3 has 17 residues. Germline V gene data show CDR1 as SNHLY and CDR2 as FYNNEI. The CDR3 coding sequence is TGTGCCAGCAGTGAAGCGCGTGCGGGGCGGCCCCGCTATGGCTACACCTTC. Encoded protein: CASSEARAGRPRYGYTF.

The CDR3 reads CASSLWKGGTEAFF. For the CDR3, the DNA is TGTGCCAGCAGTTTATGGAAGGGGGGCACTGAAGCTTTCTTT. The chain employs TRBV28 and TRBJ1-1, with D maybe TRBD1 (6 bases). The CDR3 totals 14 residues. Trimming took 0 bases from V and 4 from J, leaving 9 bases between them. Germline CDR1 MDHEN, CDR2 SYDVKM.

The rearrangement uses TRBV27 and TRBJ1-4; D is uncertain. The CDR3 length is 15 residues. V lost 2 bases and J lost 8, with 15 bases in between. Germline V gene data show CDR1 as MNHEY and CDR2 as SMNVEV (reference sequence). CDR3 DNA: TGTGCCAGCAGTTTAACTAGGACGAGGAACGAAAAACTGTTTTTT. Amino acid sequence: CASSLTRTRNEKLFF.

This sequence joins TRBV6-1 and TRBJ1-5; no reliable D call. The V and J ends lost 3 bases and 0 bases respectively, with 9 bases between them. The CDR3 runs to 15 residues. CDR1 MNHNS and CDR2 SASEGT come from the germline V gene. The DNA of the CDR3 is TGTGCCAGCAGTGAGTGGGTCCGTAGCAATCAGCCCCAGCATTTT. Protein: CASSEWVRSNQPQHF.

In DNA, the CDR3 is TGTGCCAGCTCACCGGGGGGCCGATACGAGCAGTACTTC. Encoded protein: CASSPGGRYEQYF. V usage is TRBV18 and J usage is TRBJ2-7, with D possibly being TRBD1 or TRBD2 (6 bases each). V was trimmed by 3 bases and J by 4 bases, leaving 10 bases between them. This CDR3 comprises 13 residues. Per germline, CDR1 KGHSH and CDR2 LQKENI.

The V gene is TRBV28, the J gene TRBJ2-7; a possible D gene is TRBD1 (6 bases). CDR3 length equals 14 residues. The germline V and J ends were trimmed by 0 bases and 2 bases, with 8 bases remaining between them. CDR1 and CDR2 from the germline V gene are MDHEN and SYDVKM. The CDR3 region is CASSLWDRTYEQYF. For the CDR3, the DNA is TGTGCCAGCAGTTTATGGGACAGAACCTACGAGCAGTACTTC.

The chain has TRBV7-6 and TRBJ2-5; no reliable D call. V lost 5 bases to trimming and J lost 4 bases, with 8 bases between them. CDR1 is SGHVS, CDR2 FNYEAQ, per germline. The CDR3 totals 12 residues. The CDR3 DNA is TGTGCCAGCAGCCCACGAACAGAGACCCAGTACTTC. It encodes CASSPRTETQYF.